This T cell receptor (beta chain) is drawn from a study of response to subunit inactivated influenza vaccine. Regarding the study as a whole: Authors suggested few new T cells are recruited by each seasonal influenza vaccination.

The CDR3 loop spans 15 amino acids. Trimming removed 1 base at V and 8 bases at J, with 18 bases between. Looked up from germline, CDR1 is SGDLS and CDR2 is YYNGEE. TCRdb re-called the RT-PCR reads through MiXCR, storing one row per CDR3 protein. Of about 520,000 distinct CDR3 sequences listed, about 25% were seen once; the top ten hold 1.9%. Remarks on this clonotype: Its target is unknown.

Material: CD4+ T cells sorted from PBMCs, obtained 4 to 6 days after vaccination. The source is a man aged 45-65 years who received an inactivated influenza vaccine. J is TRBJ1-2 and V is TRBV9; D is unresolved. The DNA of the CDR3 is TGTGCCAGCAGCGTATCAGAGTGGTCTCCAGGAGGCTACACCTTC. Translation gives CASSVSEWSPGGYTF. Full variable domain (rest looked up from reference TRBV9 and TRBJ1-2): DSGVTQTPKHLITATGQRVTLRCSPRSGDLSVYWYQQSLDQGLQFLIQYYNGEERAKGNILERFSAQQFPDLHSELNLSSLELGDSALYFCASSVSEWSPGGYTFGSGTRLTVV.